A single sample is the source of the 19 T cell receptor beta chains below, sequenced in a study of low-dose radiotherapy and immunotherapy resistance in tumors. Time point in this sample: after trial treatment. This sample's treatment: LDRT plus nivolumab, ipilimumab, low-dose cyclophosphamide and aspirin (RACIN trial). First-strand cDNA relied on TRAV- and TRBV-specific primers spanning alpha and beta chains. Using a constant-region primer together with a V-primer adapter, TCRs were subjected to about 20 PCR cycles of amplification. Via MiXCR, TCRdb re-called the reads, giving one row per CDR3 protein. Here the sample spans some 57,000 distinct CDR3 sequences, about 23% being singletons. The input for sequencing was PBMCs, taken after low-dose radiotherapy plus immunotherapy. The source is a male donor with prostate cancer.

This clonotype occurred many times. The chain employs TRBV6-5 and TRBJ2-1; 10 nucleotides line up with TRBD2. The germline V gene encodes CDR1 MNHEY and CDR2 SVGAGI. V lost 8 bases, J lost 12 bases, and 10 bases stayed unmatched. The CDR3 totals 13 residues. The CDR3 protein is CASHIAGGSTQFF. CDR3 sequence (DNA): TGTGCCAGCCACATAGCGGGAGGATCGACGCAGTTCTTC.

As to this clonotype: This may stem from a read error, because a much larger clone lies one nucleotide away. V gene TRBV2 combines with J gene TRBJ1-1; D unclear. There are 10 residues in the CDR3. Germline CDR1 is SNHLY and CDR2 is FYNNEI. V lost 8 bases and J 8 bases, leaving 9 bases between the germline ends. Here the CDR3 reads CASRVPEAFF. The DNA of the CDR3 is TGTGCCAGCCGGGTGCCCGAAGCTTTCTTT.

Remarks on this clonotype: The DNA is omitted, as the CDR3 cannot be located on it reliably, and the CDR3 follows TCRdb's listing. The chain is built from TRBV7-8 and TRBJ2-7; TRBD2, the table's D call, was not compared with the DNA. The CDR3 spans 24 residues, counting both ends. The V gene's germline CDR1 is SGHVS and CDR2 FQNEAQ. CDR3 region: CASSFYICSARGLELAEIRDEQYF.

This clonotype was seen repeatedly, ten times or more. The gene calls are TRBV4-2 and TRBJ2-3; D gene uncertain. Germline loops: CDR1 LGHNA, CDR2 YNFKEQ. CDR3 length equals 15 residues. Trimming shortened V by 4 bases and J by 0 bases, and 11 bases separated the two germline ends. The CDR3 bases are TGTGCCAGCAGCCGTAGCTGGCCTAGCACAGATACGCAGTATTTT. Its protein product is CASSRSWPSTDTQYF.

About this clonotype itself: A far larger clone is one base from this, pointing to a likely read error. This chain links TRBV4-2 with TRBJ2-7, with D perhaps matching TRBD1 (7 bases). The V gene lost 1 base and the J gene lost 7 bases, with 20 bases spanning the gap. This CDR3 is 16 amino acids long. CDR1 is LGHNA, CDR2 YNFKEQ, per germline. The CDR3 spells CASSQVSSEGGNEQYF. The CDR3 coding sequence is TGTGCCAGCAGCCAAGTATCTAGCGAAGGGGGCAATGAGCAGTACTTC.

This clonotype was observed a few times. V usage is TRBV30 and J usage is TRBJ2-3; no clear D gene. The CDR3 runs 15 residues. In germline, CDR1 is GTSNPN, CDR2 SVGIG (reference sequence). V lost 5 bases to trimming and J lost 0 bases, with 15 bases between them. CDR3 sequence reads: CAWVRVGGSTDTQYF. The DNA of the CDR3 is TGTGCCTGGGTCCGGGTTGGCGGAAGCACAGATACGCAGTATTTT.

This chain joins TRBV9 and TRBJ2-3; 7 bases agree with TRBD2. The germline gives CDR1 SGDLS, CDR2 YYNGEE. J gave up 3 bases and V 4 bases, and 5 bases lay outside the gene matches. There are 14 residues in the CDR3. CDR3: CASSPLAETDTQYF. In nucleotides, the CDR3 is TGTGCCAGCAGCCCCCTAGCGGAGACAGATACGCAGTATTTT.

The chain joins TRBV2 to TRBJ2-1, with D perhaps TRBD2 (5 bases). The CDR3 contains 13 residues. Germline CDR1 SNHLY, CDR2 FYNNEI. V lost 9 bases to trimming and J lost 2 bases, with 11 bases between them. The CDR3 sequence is CASKSGAYNEQFF. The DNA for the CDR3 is TGTGCCAGTAAATCCGGGGCCTACAATGAGCAGTTCTTC.

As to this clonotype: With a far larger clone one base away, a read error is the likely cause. The CDR3 spells CASSQDPAGAGVNIQFF. The CDR3 bases are TGTGCCAGCAGCCAAGACCCCGCCGGGGCGGGAGTGAACATTCAGTTCTTC. The V gene is TRBV4-2, the J gene TRBJ2-1; 7 bases align to TRBD2. Losses at the gene ends were 0 bases for V and 13 bases for J; bases not matched to a gene: 18. The CDR3 consists of 17 residues. The germline V gene encodes CDR1 LGHNA and CDR2 YNFKEQ.

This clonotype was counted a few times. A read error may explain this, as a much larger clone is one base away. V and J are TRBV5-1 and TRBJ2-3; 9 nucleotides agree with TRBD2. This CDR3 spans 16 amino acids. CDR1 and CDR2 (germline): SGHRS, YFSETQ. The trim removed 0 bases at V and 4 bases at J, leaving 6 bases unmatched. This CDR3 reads CASSLANSGSSDTQYF. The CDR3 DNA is TGCGCCAGCAGCTTGGCTAATAGCGGGAGTTCAGATACGCAGTATTTT.

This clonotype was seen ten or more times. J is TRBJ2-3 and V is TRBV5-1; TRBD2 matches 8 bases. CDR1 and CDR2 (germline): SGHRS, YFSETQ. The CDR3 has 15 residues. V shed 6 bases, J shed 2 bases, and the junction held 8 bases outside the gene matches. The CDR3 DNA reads TGCGCCAGCATGAGAGCGGGGGCCCTCACAGATACGCAGTATTTT. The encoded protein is CASMRAGALTDTQYF.

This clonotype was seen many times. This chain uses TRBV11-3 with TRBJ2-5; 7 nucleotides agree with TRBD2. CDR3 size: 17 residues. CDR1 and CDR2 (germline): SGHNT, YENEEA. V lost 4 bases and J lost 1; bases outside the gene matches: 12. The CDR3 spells CASSSAGEGGAQETQYF. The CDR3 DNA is TGTGCCAGCAGCTCCGCCGGGGAGGGAGGCGCCCAAGAGACCCAGTACTTC.

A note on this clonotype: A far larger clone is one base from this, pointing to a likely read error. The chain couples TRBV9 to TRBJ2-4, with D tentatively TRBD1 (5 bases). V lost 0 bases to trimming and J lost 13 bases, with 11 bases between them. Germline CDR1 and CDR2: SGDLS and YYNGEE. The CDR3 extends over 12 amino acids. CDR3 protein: CASSVEGVEQYF. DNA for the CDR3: TGTGCCAGCAGCGTAGAAGGGGTAGAGCAGTACTTC.

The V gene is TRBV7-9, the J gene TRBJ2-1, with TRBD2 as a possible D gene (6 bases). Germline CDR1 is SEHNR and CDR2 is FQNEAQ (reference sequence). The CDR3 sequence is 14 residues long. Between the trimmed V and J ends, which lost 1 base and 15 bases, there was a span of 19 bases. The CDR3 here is CASSLVASVPPLFF. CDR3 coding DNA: TGTGCCAGCAGCTTAGTGGCTAGCGTCCCGCCACTGTTCTTC.

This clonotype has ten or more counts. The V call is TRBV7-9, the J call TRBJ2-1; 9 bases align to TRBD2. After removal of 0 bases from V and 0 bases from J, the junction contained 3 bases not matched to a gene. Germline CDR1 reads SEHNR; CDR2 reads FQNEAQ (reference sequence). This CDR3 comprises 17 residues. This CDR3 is CASSLARLADSYNEQFF. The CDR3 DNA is TGTGCCAGCAGCTTAGCCCGACTAGCGGACTCCTACAATGAGCAGTTCTTC.

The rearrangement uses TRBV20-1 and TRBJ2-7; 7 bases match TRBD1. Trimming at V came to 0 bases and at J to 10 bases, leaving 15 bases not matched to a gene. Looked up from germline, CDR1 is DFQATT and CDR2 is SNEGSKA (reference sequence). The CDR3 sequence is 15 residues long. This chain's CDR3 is CSARDSGTAPAHQYF. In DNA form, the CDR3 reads TGCAGTGCTAGAGACTCCGGGACAGCCCCGGCTCACCAGTACTTC.

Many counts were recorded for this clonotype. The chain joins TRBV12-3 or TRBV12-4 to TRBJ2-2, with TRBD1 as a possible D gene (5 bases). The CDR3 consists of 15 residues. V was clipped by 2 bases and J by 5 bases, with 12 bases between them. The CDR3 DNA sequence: TGTGCCAGCAGTTTATCAAAGGGGCGAACCGGGGAGCTGTTTTTT. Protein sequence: CASSLSKGRTGELFF.

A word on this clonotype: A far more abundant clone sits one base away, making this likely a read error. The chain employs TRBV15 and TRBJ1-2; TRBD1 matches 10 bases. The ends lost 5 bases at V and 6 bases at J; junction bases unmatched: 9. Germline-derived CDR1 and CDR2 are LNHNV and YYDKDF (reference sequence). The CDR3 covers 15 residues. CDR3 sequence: CATSENPGQGHGYTF. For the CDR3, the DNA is TGTGCCACCAGCGAGAATCCGGGACAGGGGCATGGCTACACCTTC.

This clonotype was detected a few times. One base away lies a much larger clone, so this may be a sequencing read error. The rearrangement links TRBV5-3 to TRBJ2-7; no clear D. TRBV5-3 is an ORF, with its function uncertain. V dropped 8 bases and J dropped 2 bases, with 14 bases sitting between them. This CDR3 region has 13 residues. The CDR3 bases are TGTGCCAGCCGCTCTCAAGAAGCCTACGAGCAGTACTTC. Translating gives CASRSQEAYEQYF.